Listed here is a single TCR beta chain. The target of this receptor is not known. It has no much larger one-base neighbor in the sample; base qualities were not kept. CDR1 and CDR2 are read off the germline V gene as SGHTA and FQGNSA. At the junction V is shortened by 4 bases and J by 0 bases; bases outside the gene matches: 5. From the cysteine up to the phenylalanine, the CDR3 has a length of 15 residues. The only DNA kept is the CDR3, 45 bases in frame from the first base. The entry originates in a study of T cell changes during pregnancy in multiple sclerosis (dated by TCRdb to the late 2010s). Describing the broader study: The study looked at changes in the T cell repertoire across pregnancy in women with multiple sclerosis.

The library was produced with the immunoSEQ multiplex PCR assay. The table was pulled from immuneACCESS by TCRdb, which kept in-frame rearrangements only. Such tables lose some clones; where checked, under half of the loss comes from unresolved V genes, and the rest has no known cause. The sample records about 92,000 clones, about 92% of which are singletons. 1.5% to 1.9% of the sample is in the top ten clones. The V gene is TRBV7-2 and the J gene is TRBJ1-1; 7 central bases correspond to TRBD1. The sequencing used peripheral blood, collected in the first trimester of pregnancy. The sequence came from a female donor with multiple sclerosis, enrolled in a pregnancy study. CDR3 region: CASSSQGQLNTEAFF. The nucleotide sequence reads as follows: TGTGCCAGCAGCTCGCAGGGACAGTTGAACACTGAAGCTTTCTTT. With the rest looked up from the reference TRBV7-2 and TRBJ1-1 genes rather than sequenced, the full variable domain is GAGVSQSPSNKVTEKGKDVELRCDPISGHTALYWYRQSLGQGLEFLIYFQGNSAPDKSGLPSDRFSAERTGGSVSTLTIQRTQQEDSAVYLCASSSQGQLNTEAFFGQGTRLTVV.